This T cell receptor (beta chain) comes out of a study of T-cell reconstitution after alpha-beta-depleted transplantation in children. Notes on the study in general: Some patients owed their high day-60 TCRbeta diversity to surviving recipient T cells and thymic progenitors.

Turning to this clonotype: Its antigen is unidentified.

Unique molecular identifiers were built into the TCRbeta library. From the PCR reads, TCRdb called clonotypes with MiXCR, one entry per CDR3 protein. The sample carries some 290,000 distinct CDR3 sequences, roughly 21% recorded once. The V end was cut by 1 base, the J end by 0 bases, with 10 bases between. The CDR3 has 16 amino acids. Germline loops: CDR1 LGHNT, CDR2 FRNRAP. This clonotype originated in a male patient under 18 who had a stem cell transplant for acute lymphoblastic leukemia, so the T cells may come from the graft donor. This specimen was PBMCs, mostly from graft donor cells, taken 180 days after TCRalphabeta/CD19-depleted stem cell transplant. J is TRBJ2-1 and V is TRBV12-5; D not certain. The CDR3 coding sequence is TGTGCTAGTGGTTTGGGTCCTCGAAGCTCCTACAATGAGCAGTTCTTC. This sequence encodes CASGLGPRSSYNEQFF.